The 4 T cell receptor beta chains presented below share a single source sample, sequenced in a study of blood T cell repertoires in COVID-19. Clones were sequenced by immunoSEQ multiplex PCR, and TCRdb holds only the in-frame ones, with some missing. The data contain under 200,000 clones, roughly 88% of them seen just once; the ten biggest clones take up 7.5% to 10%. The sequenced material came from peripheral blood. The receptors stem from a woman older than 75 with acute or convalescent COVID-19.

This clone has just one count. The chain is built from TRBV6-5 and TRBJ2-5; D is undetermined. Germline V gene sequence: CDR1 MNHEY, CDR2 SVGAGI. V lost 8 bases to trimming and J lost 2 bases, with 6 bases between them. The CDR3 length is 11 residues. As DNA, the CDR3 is TGTGCCAGCGTGCAGCAAGAGACCCAGTACTTC. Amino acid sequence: CASVQQETQYF.

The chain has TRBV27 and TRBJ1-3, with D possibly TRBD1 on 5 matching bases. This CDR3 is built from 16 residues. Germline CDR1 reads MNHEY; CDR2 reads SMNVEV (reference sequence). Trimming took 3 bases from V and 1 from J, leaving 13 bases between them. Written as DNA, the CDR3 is TGTGCCAGCAGTTTTTCTGGGGCAGGGTCTGGAAACACCATATATTTT. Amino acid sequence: CASSFSGAGSGNTIYF.

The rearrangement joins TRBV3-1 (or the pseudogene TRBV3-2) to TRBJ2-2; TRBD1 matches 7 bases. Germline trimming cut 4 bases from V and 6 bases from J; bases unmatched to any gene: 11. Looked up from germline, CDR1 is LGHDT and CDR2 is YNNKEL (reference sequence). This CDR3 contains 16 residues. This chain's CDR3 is CASSPSRGRGAGELFF. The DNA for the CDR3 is TGTGCCAGCAGCCCCTCCAGGGGGAGAGGGGCCGGGGAGCTGTTTTTT.

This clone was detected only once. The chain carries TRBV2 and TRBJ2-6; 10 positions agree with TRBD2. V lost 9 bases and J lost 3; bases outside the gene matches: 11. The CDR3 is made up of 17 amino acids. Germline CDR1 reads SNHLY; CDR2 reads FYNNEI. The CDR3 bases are TGTGCCAGTACAGGGCTAGCGGGAGCCTTTGGGGCCAACGTCCTGACTTTC. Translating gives CASTGLAGAFGANVLTF.